Shown below are 16 T cell receptor beta chains from a single sample sequenced in a study of spatial heterogeneity in lung cancer. Time point denoted: sample taken at primary tumor resection. The study sequenced unsorted whole RNA from tumor, nontumor lung or frozen PBMC. TCRdb analysed the 5' RACE reads with MiXCR anew, one entry per CDR3 protein. The sample includes about 82,000 distinct CDR3 sequences, roughly an eighth of them seen just once. This sample comprised PBMCs, obtained at surgery. The source is a male donor with early-stage non-small cell lung cancer.

This clonotype was counted between two and nine times. This chain links TRBV12-3 or TRBV12-4 with TRBJ2-3; D is unclear. The V and J ends lost 6 bases and 4 bases respectively, with 11 bases between them. This CDR3 contains 13 residues. The CDR3 spells CASRDLPPDTQYF. CDR3 coding DNA: TGTGCCAGCAGGGATCTCCCCCCAGATACGCAGTATTTT.

The chain recombines TRBV5-1 with TRBJ2-1; TRBD1 matches at 8 bases. The CDR3 is 12 residues long. Losses at the gene ends were 4 bases for V and 8 bases for J; bases not matched to a gene: 2. Germline CDR1 SGHRS, CDR2 YFSETQ. In nucleotides, the CDR3 is TGCGCCAGCAGCCTGACAGGGGATGAGCAGTTCTTC. Its protein is CASSLTGDEQFF.

J is TRBJ1-2 and V is TRBV5-8; D not certain. This CDR3 has 15 amino acids. CDR1 SGHTS and CDR2 YDEGEE come from the germline V gene. With 0 bases removed from V and 0 bases from J, the gap between germline ends came to 9 bases. The CDR3 DNA follows: TGTGCCAGCAGCTTGGGAGAAAGGGCTAACTATGGCTACACCTTC. As protein: CASSLGERANYGYTF.

The gene calls are TRBV19 and TRBJ1-5; unclear D gene. V gave up 2 bases and J gave up 3 bases, with 8 bases separating them. The CDR3 has 14 residues. Germline CDR1 LNHDA, CDR2 SQIVND (reference sequence). The CDR3, as DNA: TGTGCCAGTAGTATATCCGGGTACAATCAGCCCCAGCATTTT. Encoded protein: CASSISGYNQPQHF.

This clonotype was detected only a few times. The chain links TRBV19 to TRBJ1-2; 7 bases agree with TRBD1. The CDR3 is 15 amino acids. Trimming removed 7 bases from V and 5 bases from J; junction bases left unmatched: 13. CDR1 and CDR2 (germline): LNHDA, SQIVND (reference sequence). The CDR3 is CASTTSRGYTYGYTF. CDR3 DNA sequence: TGTGCCAGTACCACCTCCAGGGGGTATACTTATGGCTACACCTTC.

The rearrangement uses TRBV6-6 and TRBJ2-5; perhaps D is TRBD1 or TRBD2 (5 bases each). The germline V gene has CDR1 MNHNY and CDR2 SVGAGI (reference sequence). The CDR3 has 12 amino acids. V shed 7 bases and J shed 4 bases, with 10 bases lying between them. CDR3 amino acids: CASTERGETQYF. The CDR3 coding sequence is TGTGCCAGCACCGAGAGGGGAGAGACCCAGTACTTC.

In DNA form, the CDR3 reads TGCAGCGTCGGACAGGGGGGGGACTATGGCTACACCTTC. It codes for CSVGQGGDYGYTF. This chain uses TRBV29-1 with TRBJ1-2, with 10 positions matching TRBD1. The J segment lost 3 bases and the V segment lost 6 bases, leaving 4 bases of the junction unmatched. From germline, CDR1 is SQVTM and CDR2 ANQGSEA. The CDR3 covers 13 residues.

The rearrangement joins TRBV29-1 to TRBJ2-7; a weak D match, TRBD1 (6 bases). V gave up 4 bases and J gave up 5 bases, with 21 bases separating them. The germline gives CDR1 SQVTM, CDR2 ANQGSEA. This CDR3 is built from 15 residues. CDR3: CSVGSGESAVHEQYF. The CDR3 region has the DNA TGCAGCGTTGGATCAGGGGAGTCCGCGGTCCACGAGCAGTACTTC.

The gene calls are TRBV2 and TRBJ2-3; TRBD2 might be the D (6 bases). This CDR3 is 15 amino acids long. Germline loops: CDR1 SNHLY, CDR2 FYNNEI. With 8 bases removed from V and 0 bases from J, the gap between germline ends came to 15 bases. The CDR3 is CASLREVLSTDTQYF. The DNA for the CDR3 is TGTGCCAGCCTTAGGGAGGTCCTAAGCACAGATACGCAGTATTTT.

This clonotype was counted ten times or more. V and J are TRBV14 and TRBJ2-7; 7 positions agree with TRBD2. The CDR3 covers 13 residues. The germline gives CDR1 SGHDN, CDR2 FVKESK. V lost 5 bases and J lost 4; bases outside the gene matches: 5. In DNA, the CDR3 is TGTGCCAGCAGCAAAGCGGGATTATACGAGCAGTACTTC. Translated, it gives CASSKAGLYEQYF.

This clonotype showed up many times. The chain has TRBV5-1 and TRBJ2-2, with 7 bases lining up with TRBD2. Unmatched junction bases numbered 8, after V lost 6 bases and J lost 6 bases. The CDR3 runs 14 residues. The germline V gene has CDR1 SGHRS and CDR2 YFSETQ. The CDR3 sequence is CASNDGGGAGELFF. CDR3 sequence (DNA): TGCGCCAGCAACGATGGCGGGGGTGCCGGGGAGCTGTTTTTT.

This chain connects TRBV3-1 to TRBJ2-1, with D unresolved. V shed 0 bases and J shed 10 bases, with 10 bases lying between them. The germline gives CDR1 LGHDT, CDR2 YNNKEL (reference sequence). The CDR3 is made up of 13 amino acids. The DNA for the CDR3 is TGTGCCAGCAGCCAAGATGGGTTGCGGGAGCAGTTCTTC. It specifies CASSQDGLREQFF.

The chain recombines TRBV5-1 with TRBJ2-3; TRBD1 matches at 9 bases. V dropped 4 bases and J dropped 4; count of bases not matched to a gene: 10. This CDR3 region has 16 residues. Germline V lookup: CDR1 SGHRS, CDR2 YFSETQ. CDR3 protein: CASSTGTGGWADTQYF. The CDR3 DNA reads as TGCGCCAGCAGCACCGGAACAGGGGGCTGGGCAGATACGCAGTATTTT.

This clonotype was recorded at least ten times. The V call is TRBV25-1, the J call TRBJ1-1, with a possible D match to TRBD1 (5 bases). V shed 0 bases and J shed 1 base, with 6 bases lying between them. This CDR3 has 14 amino acids. Germline loops: CDR1 MGHDK, CDR2 SYGVNS. CDR3 DNA: TGTGCCAGCAGTGAATATACAGGGAACACTGAAGCTTTCTTT. Amino acid sequence: CASSEYTGNTEAFF.

This clonotype was observed a few times. The chain recombines TRBV10-3 with TRBJ1-1; perhaps TRBD1 as D (6 bases). V gave up 3 bases and J gave up 6 bases, with 8 bases separating them. The CDR3 runs to 12 residues. Germline CDR1 and CDR2: ENHRY and SYGVKD. The CDR3 is CAISDGGPEAFF. The CDR3 region has the DNA TGTGCCATCAGTGATGGGGGGCCTGAAGCTTTCTTT.

This clonotype was seen a few times. The chain is built from TRBV12-3 or TRBV12-4 and TRBJ1-5; the match to TRBD1 covers 8 bases. The CDR3 is 16 amino acids. J gave up 1 base and V 6 bases, and 8 bases lay outside the gene matches. The CDR3 protein is CASSPTQGASNQPQHF. CDR3 coding DNA: TGTGCCAGCAGCCCCACCCAGGGGGCAAGCAATCAGCCCCAGCATTTT.